The 10 T cell receptor beta chains below were found in one sample sequenced in a study of T cell repertoires in cytomegalovirus infection. One entry per CDR3 protein results from TCRdb running MiXCR on the reads. The sample records some 71,000 distinct CDR3 sequences, 25% to 30% being singletons. What these receptors recognize is not known. The material sequenced was CD8+ T cells from cultured PBMCs, taken from culture after CMV antigen stimulation. These receptors were taken from a human donor in good health (CMV status not recorded). Some clones in this sample may be carry-over from other donors' samples.

V and J are TRBV2 and TRBJ2-3; TRBD2 agrees at 9 bases. Germline CDR1 reads SNHLY; CDR2 reads FYNNEI. Losses at the gene ends were 1 base for V and 2 bases for J; bases not matched to a gene: 7. This CDR3 has 17 amino acids. The CDR3 reads CASSEVGLAGYTDTQYF. The CDR3 bases are TGTGCCAGCAGTGAAGTTGGGCTAGCGGGGTACACAGATACGCAGTATTTT.

Many counts were recorded for this clonotype. This sequence joins TRBV2 and TRBJ1-5; the D gene is possibly TRBD1 (6 bases). This CDR3 contains 16 residues. V gave up 4 bases and J gave up 0 bases, with 13 bases separating them. The germline CDR1 and CDR2 sequences are SNHLY and FYNNEI. In DNA form, the CDR3 reads TGTGCCAGCAGTGTCTGGGGGCCCGATAGCAATCAGCCCCAGCATTTT. Residues: CASSVWGPDSNQPQHF.

The table lists this clonotype with a few counts. The V gene is TRBV11-2, the J gene TRBJ2-1; tentatively, D is TRBD2 (6 bases). V gave up 5 bases and J gave up 6 bases, with 14 bases separating them. This CDR3 contains 14 residues. The germline CDR1 and CDR2 sequences are SGHAT and FQNNGV. Here the CDR3 reads CASSPVSGGNEQFF. CDR3 sequence (DNA): TGTGCCAGCAGCCCAGTCTCCGGGGGCAATGAGCAGTTCTTC.

This clonotype was seen repeatedly, ten times or more. The DNA of the CDR3 is TGTGCCAGCAGCTTCGAGACAGGGGTCGAGCAGTACTTC. It is translated as CASSFETGVEQYF. The rearrangement uses TRBV7-8 and TRBJ2-7; 8 positions agree with TRBD1. J lost 6 bases, V lost 3 bases, and 4 bases had no gene match. Per the germline V gene, CDR1 is SGHVS and CDR2 is FQNEAQ. The CDR3 is 13 residues long.

This clonotype was counted a few times. The rearrangement uses TRBV7-9 and TRBJ1-5; no firm D call. The CDR3 has 16 amino acids. CDR1 SEHNR and CDR2 FQNEAQ come from the germline V gene (reference sequence). Trimming took off 0 bases at V and 1 base at J, with 10 bases between the two ends. The chain's CDR3 is CASSLARGLSNQPQHF. In DNA, the CDR3 is TGTGCCAGCAGCTTAGCGAGAGGGCTCAGCAATCAGCCCCAGCATTTT.

This chain joins TRBV5-5 and TRBJ2-2; 7 bases are shared with TRBD1. The V segment lost 2 bases and the J segment 6 bases; nucleotides outside the gene matches: 4. The CDR3 contains 14 residues. CDR1 is SGHKS, CDR2 YYEKEE, per germline (reference sequence). As DNA, the CDR3 is TGTGCCAGCAGCTTAGACAGGGTCCCCGGGGAGCTGTTTTTT. Amino acids: CASSLDRVPGELFF.

This clonotype appeared a single time. The chain recombines TRBV7-9 with TRBJ1-1; D possibly corresponds to TRBD1 (5 bases). The CDR3 has 14 residues. Trimming stripped 3 bases from V and 7 bases from J, with 15 bases between. The V gene's germline CDR1 is SEHNR and CDR2 FQNEAQ (reference sequence). The CDR3 spells CASSLLQGGGEAFF. CDR3 bases: TGTGCCAGCAGCTTGTTGCAGGGCGGGGGTGAAGCTTTCTTT.

This clonotype was detected ten times or more. The genes are TRBV27 and TRBJ2-3, with 14 bases aligning to TRBD2. Trimming removed 7 bases from V and 2 bases from J; junction bases left unmatched: 14. CDR3 size: 19 residues. The germline CDR1 and CDR2 sequences are MNHEY and SMNVEV (reference sequence). CDR3 sequence: CASIQTSGGVIGPTDTQYF. Written as DNA, the CDR3 is TGTGCCAGCATCCAGACTAGCGGGGGGGTCATCGGTCCCACAGATACGCAGTATTTT.

The chain uses TRBV6-5 and TRBJ2-7; 8 nucleotides match TRBD1. The CDR3 extends over 15 amino acids. V was clipped by 6 bases and J by 3 bases; unmatched bases: 10. Germline CDR1 reads MNHEY; CDR2 reads SVGAGI. CDR3 bases: TGTGCCAGCAGACTCGGACAGGGTATCTTCTACGAGCAGTACTTC. Translating gives CASRLGQGIFYEQYF.

The rearrangement links TRBV27 to TRBJ1-2; the D gene is possibly TRBD1 (5 bases). This CDR3 has 13 amino acids. Germline CDR1 is MNHEY and CDR2 is SMNVEV (reference sequence). V was pared by 3 bases and J by 5 bases, with 10 bases between. CDR3 in amino acids: CASSLTEQYGYTF. The CDR3 nucleotides read TGTGCCAGCAGTTTGACAGAGCAGTATGGCTACACCTTC.